The rows below give T cell receptor beta chains drawn from one sample of a study of vaccination effects on CD4 cells after COVID-19. Their antigens are not known. Some clones are missing from TCRdb's copy, which holds only in-frame ones; the method was immunoSEQ multiplex PCR. The profile covers about 35,000 clones, with roughly two thirds appearing a single time and 3.5% to 4.5% taken by the ten largest. Here the sequenced sample was CD4+ T cells from PBMCs cultured without peptide, taken before COVID-19 vaccination. These receptors originate from a human donor who received a COVID-19 vaccine. Each CDR3 is given with its conserved first and last residue. A D gene is named only where the DNA matches it firmly. Size tells how often a clone was seen (once, few, many) or the class of an expanded clone, and some rows leave it out.

v_call	clone_size	d_call	j_call	cdr3_nt	cdr3_aa
TRBV7-6	NA	TRBD2	TRBJ2-5	TGTGCCAGCAGCTTGGAAAGCGGGAGGGGGGGAGAGACCCAGTACTTC	CASSLESGRGGETQYF
TRBV3-1/TRBV3-2	few	NA	TRBJ2-7	TGTGCCAGCAGCCAGGGCGGACTAGAGCAGTACTTC	CASSQGGLEQYF
TRBV20-1	NA	NA	TRBJ1-2	TGCAGTGCTCCCCACTATGGCTACACCTTC	CSAPHYGYTF
TRBV25-1	NA	NA	TRBJ1-2	TGTGCCAGCAGTGAGCAGGGGTGGTATGGCTACACCTTC	CASSEQGWYGYTF
TRBV10-3	few	TRBD2	TRBJ2-2	TGTGCCGCGAAACCGGGACTAGAGAACACCGGGGAGCTGTTTTTT	CAAKPGLENTGELFF
TRBV5-4	NA	NA	TRBJ1-2	TGTGCCAGCAGCTCCTTTGGAGGGGCAGAACTTTATGGCTACACCTTC	CASSSFGGAELYGYTF
TRBV5-1	NA	TRBD2	TRBJ2-7	TGCGCCAGCAGCCTTGAAGCGGGGGGGTCCTACGAGCAGTACTTC	CASSLEAGGSYEQYF
TRBV5-4	few	TRBD2	TRBJ2-7	TGTGCCAGCAGTTGGTCAGCGGGGGGGTTATACGAGCAGTACTTC	CASSWSAGGLYEQYF
TRBV5-4	NA	TRBD1	TRBJ1-2	TGTGCCAGCAGTTCTGACAGGGGCTATGGCTACACCTTC	CASSSDRGYGYTF
TRBV18	NA	NA	TRBJ1-1	TGTGCCAGCTCACCCCTAAGGGGGAACACTGAAGCTTTCTTT	CASSPLRGNTEAFF
TRBV9	NA	NA	TRBJ1-1	TGTGCCAGCAGCGTAGCTCCTCGGGTGAACACTGAAGCTTTCTTT	CASSVAPRVNTEAFF
TRBV6-5	few	NA	TRBJ2-2	TGTGCCACCCGGTTCAGCGACACCGGGGAGCTGTTTTTT	CATRFSDTGELFF
TRBV18	NA	NA	TRBJ2-3	TGTGCCAGCTCACCACTAAGCACAGATACGCAGTATTTT	CASSPLSTDTQYF
TRBV7-9	NA	TRBD2	TRBJ2-1	TGTGCCAGCAGCTCAGAACTAGCGGGATCCTACAATGAGCAGTTCTTC	CASSSELAGSYNEQFF
TRBV5-6	NA	NA	TRBJ2-7	TGTGCCAGCAGCTTAACAGGGAATCCCTACGAGCAGTACTTC	CASSLTGNPYEQYF
TRBV19	NA	TRBD1	TRBJ1-6	TGTGCCAGTAGTATAGGCTGGGACAGGGTGCCCTCACCCCTCCACTTT	CASSIGWDRVPSPLHF
TRBV19	NA	NA	TRBJ2-6	TGTGCCAGTACCCCCGGGTACACGGCCGGGGCCAACGTCCTGACTTTC	CASTPGYTAGANVLTF
TRBV5-4	NA	TRBD2	TRBJ2-7	TGTGCCAGCAGCTTGCATGCGGGAGGCTACGAGCAGTACTTC	CASSLHAGGYEQYF
TRBV18	few	NA	TRBJ1-1	TGTGCCAGCTCACCAACAGGGACGAACACTGAAGCTTTCTTT	CASSPTGTNTEAFF
TRBV4-1	NA	NA	TRBJ2-7	TGCGCCAGCAGCCCCCAGGCAGGGATTACCTACGAGCAGTACTTC	CASSPQAGITYEQYF
TRBV7-9	NA	TRBD1	TRBJ1-2	TGTGCCAGCAGGGGGAGGGACAGGCAGAAAGGCTACACCTTC	CASRGRDRQKGYTF
TRBV18	NA	NA	TRBJ2-1	TGTGCCAGCTCACCTGGAGTCCAGGGGACCTACAATGAGCAGTTCTTC	CASSPGVQGTYNEQFF
TRBV4-1	few	NA	TRBJ2-1	TGCGCCAGCAGCCTAAAATTGGGGGACTTCTACAATGAGCAGTTCTTC	CASSLKLGDFYNEQFF
TRBV5-4	few	NA	TRBJ2-5	TGTGCCAGCTCCGGGACAAGTCAAGAGACCCAGTACTTC	CASSGTSQETQYF
TRBV7-8	NA	NA	TRBJ1-2	TGTGCCAGCAGCGCCCGTCGAGACAGAGGGACCCCCGCTGGCTACACCTTC	CASSARRDRGTPAGYTF
TRBV7-6	NA	NA	TRBJ2-3	TGTGCCAGCAGCTTAGGAGTAGCGGAATACACAGATACGCAGTATTTT	CASSLGVAEYTDTQYF
TRBV4-2	NA	TRBD1	TRBJ1-1	TGTGCCAGCAGCCAAGCTAGTGGAGGGGGCAACGCTGAAGCTTTCTTT	CASSQASGGGNAEAFF
TRBV5-1	once	NA	TRBJ1-2	TGCGCCAGCAGCCCGGACGGAAATAACTATGGCTACACCTTC	CASSPDGNNYGYTF
TRBV11-2	NA	NA	TRBJ1-5	TGTGCCAGCAGCTTCGATGGGTCGGGGCCCCAGCATTTT	CASSFDGSGPQHF
TRBV5-1	NA	TRBD1	TRBJ1-1	TGCGCCAGCAGCCCGACAGGGGGACGCACTGAAGCTTTCTTT	CASSPTGGRTEAFF
TRBV20-1	NA	TRBD1	TRBJ1-1	TGCAGTGCTAGTTCTGGGGACAGGGGGCGGGGAGCTTTCTTT	CSASSGDRGRGAFF
TRBV6-5	NA	TRBD1	TRBJ1-2	TGTGCCAGCAGTTACCGACAGGGGGTTAACTATGGCTACACCTTC	CASSYRQGVNYGYTF
TRBV20-1	NA	NA	TRBJ1-2	TGCAGTGCCAGAGCGGGTTATGGCTACACCTTC	CSARAGYGYTF
TRBV5-1	NA	NA	TRBJ1-1	TGCGCCAGCGGACAAACGAACACTGAAGCTTTCTTT	CASGQTNTEAFF
TRBV6-2/TRBV6-3	NA	NA	TRBJ1-1	TGTGCCAGCAGTTACGATCCATTGTGGGGGAAGGGCACTGAAGCTTTCTTT	CASSYDPLWGKGTEAFF
TRBV5-1	NA	NA	TRBJ2-1	TGCGCCAGCAGCCTACCGCCTTCACGGGGGCGCTACAATGAGCAGTTCTTC	CASSLPPSRGRYNEQFF
TRBV13	few	NA	TRBJ1-2	TGTGCCAGCAGCTTAGGCAGTCCCCCTCAAGGGGGCTACACCTTC	CASSLGSPPQGGYTF
TRBV15	NA	NA	TRBJ2-2	TGTGCCACCAGCAGAGACGGCGGGGAGCTGTTTTTT	CATSRDGGELFF
TRBV27	NA	NA	TRBJ2-1	TGTGCCAGCAGTTCCGATCTCGGGGGAGGCGCCTACAATGAGCAGTTCTTC	CASSSDLGGGAYNEQFF
TRBV5-5	once	NA	TRBJ2-1	TGTGCCAGCAGCTTGGATATACAGACTAGCTCCTACAATGAGCAGTTCTTC	CASSLDIQTSSYNEQFF
TRBV6-5	NA	NA	TRBJ1-3	TGTGCCAGCAGTTTGAGGGAATGGGCCGGAAACACCATATATTTT	CASSLREWAGNTIYF
TRBV4-1	NA	NA	TRBJ1-2	TGCGCCAGCAGCCAAGTTGGTGGTGGGGAGGGTGGCTACACCTTC	CASSQVGGGEGGYTF
TRBV10-1	NA	TRBD2	TRBJ2-1	TGCGCCAGCAGCGGGTCGGTTGGCGGGAGCCAGTTCTTC	CASSGSVGGSQFF
TRBV5-5	NA	NA	TRBJ1-1	TGTGCCAGCAGCTTTTTATCTCTCCTGGCGGGGAACACTGAAGCTTTCTTT	CASSFLSLLAGNTEAFF